This T cell receptor (beta chain) was recovered during a study of control samples from healthy donors and cancer patients. Trimming cost V 4 bases and J 5 bases, with 5 bases left between them. The CDR3 totals 11 residues. Germline values: CDR1 SGHTA, CDR2 FQGNSA. This table comes from immunoSEQ multiplex PCR, and its TCRdb copy is limited to in-frame clones, with some not included. The sample includes tens of thousands of clones, 75% to 85% of them seen just once. The sequence came from a man in his forties or fifties in good health. Sequencing was carried out using blood. The rearrangement links TRBV7-2 to TRBJ1-2, with no clear D. The CDR3 sequence: CASSSRYGYTF. The CDR3 DNA reads as TGTGCCAGCAGCTCCCGATATGGCTACACCTTC.